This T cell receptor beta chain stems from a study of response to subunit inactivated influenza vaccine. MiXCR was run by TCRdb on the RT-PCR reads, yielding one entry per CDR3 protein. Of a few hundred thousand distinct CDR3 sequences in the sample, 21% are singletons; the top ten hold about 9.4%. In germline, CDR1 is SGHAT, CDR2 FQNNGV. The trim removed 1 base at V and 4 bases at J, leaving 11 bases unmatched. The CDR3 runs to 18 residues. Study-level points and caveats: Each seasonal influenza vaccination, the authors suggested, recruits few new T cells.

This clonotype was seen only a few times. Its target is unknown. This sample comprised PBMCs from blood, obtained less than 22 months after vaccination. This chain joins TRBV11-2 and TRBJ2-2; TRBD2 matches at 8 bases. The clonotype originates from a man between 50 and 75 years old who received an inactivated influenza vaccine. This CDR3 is CASSLVGMAGGRTGELFF. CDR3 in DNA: TGTGCCAGCAGCTTAGTGGGTATGGCGGGAGGACGCACCGGGGAGCTGTTTTTT.